What follows are 16 T cell receptor beta chains derived from one specimen sequenced in a study of shared clonotypes between healthy human individuals. Selected positively for CCR7 and CD45RO-negative, naive CD8 cells excluded terminally differentiated effector memory CD45RA+ cells. Clones were sequenced by immunoSEQ multiplex PCR, and TCRdb holds only the in-frame ones, with some missing. The sample has around 2,000,000 clones, 93% seen once. The specimen sequenced was naive CD8+ T cells from PBMCs. The receptors were gathered from a man aged 18 to 29 in good health. Some clones in this sample may be carry-over from other donors' samples.

The chain links TRBV19 to TRBJ2-6, with no clear D. CDR1 LNHDA and CDR2 SQIVND come from the germline V gene (reference sequence). Deletions cut 9 bases from V and 1 base from J, with 13 bases between. There are 15 residues in the CDR3. Here the CDR3 DNA reads TGTGCCAGCAGCCCCTTTCGATCTGGGGCCAACGTCCTGACTTTC. It yields the protein CASSPFRSGANVLTF.

In the case of this clone: One junction end does not reproduce the germline sequence, and a read error may be involved. This chain joins TRBV13 and TRBJ2-7, with TRBD1 matching 8 bases. Germline values: CDR1 PRHDT, CDR2 FYEKMQ (reference sequence). This CDR3 comprises 16 residues. The CDR3 protein is CASSLGQGAQEYEQYF. The CDR3 DNA follows: TGTGCCAGCAGCCTAGGCCAGGGGGCCCAGGAGTACGAGCAGTACTTC.

A remark on this clone: The sample has other DNA sequences that encode this CDR3 too. This sequence joins TRBV27 and TRBJ2-7, with 8 bases fitting TRBD2. This CDR3 contains 14 residues. J lost 1 base, V lost 3 bases, and 2 bases had no gene match. CDR1 MNHEY and CDR2 SMNVEV come from the germline V gene (reference sequence). CDR3 bases: TGTGCCAGCAGTTTTACGGGGGGGTCCTACGAGCAGTACTTC. Amino acid sequence: CASSFTGGSYEQYF.

J is TRBJ1-1 and V is TRBV7-9; the D gene is possibly TRBD1 (6 bases). CDR3 length equals 18 residues. V dropped 2 bases and J dropped 0 bases, with 19 bases sitting between them. Germline assignment: CDR1 SEHNR and CDR2 FQNEAQ (reference sequence). The CDR3 loop is CASSLKTSGDNVNTEAFF. CDR3 nucleotides: TGTGCCAGCAGCTTAAAAACGTCTGGGGACAACGTGAACACTGAAGCTTTCTTT.

The table lists this clone with a count of one. In DNA, the CDR3 is TGTGCCAGCAGTTTCCGGGGTCTTGAAGCTTTCTTT. As protein: CASSFRGLEAFF. The V call is TRBV28, the J call TRBJ1-1; no clear D. With 3 bases removed from V and 7 bases from J, the gap between germline ends came to 9 bases. The CDR3 runs to 12 residues. The germline gives CDR1 MDHEN, CDR2 SYDVKM.

The chain combines TRBV7-3 with TRBJ1-1; D may be TRBD1 (6 bases). The CDR3 has 16 amino acids. Trimming left V 5 bases short and J 4 bases short, with 20 bases between. The germline V gene encodes CDR1 SGHTA and CDR2 FQGTGA. This chain's CDR3 is CASSPGVGARSTEAFF. DNA for the CDR3: TGTGCCAGCAGCCCCGGAGTGGGGGCGCGGAGCACTGAAGCTTTCTTT.

The chain carries TRBV7-7 and TRBJ2-3, with a tentative D call TRBD1 (7 bases). The CDR3 is made up of 15 amino acids. Germline CDR1 SSHAT, CDR2 FNYEAQ (reference sequence). The ends were cut back, 1 base at V and 3 bases at J, with 11 bases in the middle. As DNA, the CDR3 is TGTGCCAGCAGCTTAGTGGAGGGGGCGACAGATACGCAGTATTTT. Amino acid sequence: CASSLVEGATDTQYF.

V gene TRBV4-3 combines with J gene TRBJ2-7; 7 nucleotides align to TRBD2. The germline gives CDR1 LGHNA, CDR2 YSLEER. The CDR3 is 15 amino acids. Trimming took 1 base from V and 5 from J; bases not matched to a gene: 8. The CDR3: CASSQGTRKAHEQYF. CDR3 bases: TGCGCCAGCAGCCAAGGGACTAGAAAAGCCCACGAGCAGTACTTC.

The chain couples TRBV2 to TRBJ1-2; TRBD1 matches 7 bases. This CDR3 is 14 amino acids long. The V gene end was trimmed by 8 bases and the J gene end by 7 bases; junction bases not matched to a gene: 13. Looked up from germline, CDR1 is SNHLY and CDR2 is FYNNEI. The CDR3 region is CASRARDRDLGYTF. The CDR3 coding sequence is TGTGCCAGCCGAGCCCGTGACAGGGACCTTGGCTACACCTTC.

The chain couples TRBV7-9 to TRBJ2-1; maybe TRBD1 (6 bases). Germline V gives CDR1 SEHNR, CDR2 FQNEAQ (reference sequence). The V end lost 7 bases, the J end lost 3 bases, and 19 bases lay between the germline ends. This CDR3 is 16 amino acids long. CDR3 coding DNA: TGTGCCAGCATCCTACGCAAGGACAGAAACTACAATGAGCAGTTCTTC. Translated: CASILRKDRNYNEQFF.

The chain uses TRBV11-2 and TRBJ1-2, with a weak D call TRBD1 (5 bases). The CDR3 loop spans 14 amino acids. The germline V gene has CDR1 SGHAT and CDR2 FQNNGV. Between the trimmed V and J ends, which lost 5 bases and 4 bases, there was a span of 14 bases. The CDR3, as DNA: TGTGCCAGCAGCCCCGGGGGGACCAGCTATGGCTACACCTTC. Its protein is CASSPGGTSYGYTF.

This chain uses TRBV4-3 with TRBJ1-1; D remains ambiguous. This CDR3 spans 15 amino acids. Trimming took 3 bases from V and 8 from J, leaving 19 bases between them. Germline lookup yields CDR1 LGHNA and CDR2 YSLEER. The CDR3 sequence: CASSHAIRGQFEAFF. CDR3 DNA sequence: TGCGCCAGCAGCCACGCCATACGCGGGCAGTTCGAAGCTTTCTTT.

The genes are TRBV28 and TRBJ2-2; possible D gene TRBD1, 7 bases. This CDR3 is built from 16 residues. Germline loops: CDR1 MDHEN, CDR2 SYDVKM. V was shortened by 5 bases and J by 1 base, with 14 bases between the two germline ends. As DNA, the CDR3 is TGTGCCAGCAGTCCGTGGAGGGACAGGAACACCGGGGAGCTGTTTTTT. Translation gives CASSPWRDRNTGELFF.

J is TRBJ2-1 and V is TRBV19, with TRBD2 as a possible D gene (6 bases). Germline CDR1 LNHDA, CDR2 SQIVND (reference sequence). The CDR3 is 11 residues long. V lost 10 bases and J 5 bases, leaving 9 bases between the germline ends. Here the CDR3 DNA reads TGTGCCACTTCGGGGGACAATGAGCAGTTCTTC. This sequence encodes CATSGDNEQFF. Looking up the rest from reference TRBV19 and TRBJ2-1 gives the full variable domain: DGGITQSPKYLFRKEGQNVTLSCEQNLNHDAMYWYRQDPGQGLRLIYYSQIVNDFQKGDIAEGYSVSREKKESFPLTVTSAQKNPTAFYLCATSGDNEQFFGPGTRLTVL.

The genes are TRBV7-9 and TRBJ2-3; D possibly corresponds to TRBD1 (6 bases). V lost 4 bases and J lost 1, with 15 bases in between. The germline gives CDR1 SEHNR, CDR2 FQNEAQ (reference sequence). This CDR3 spans 16 amino acids. This chain's CDR3 is CASSSHRELRTDTQYF. In nucleotides, the CDR3 is TGTGCCAGCAGCTCTCACAGGGAATTACGCACAGATACGCAGTATTTT.

This chain links TRBV5-1 with TRBJ2-7; TRBD2 matches at 10 bases. V lost 4 bases, J lost 3 bases, and 10 bases stayed unmatched. The germline gives CDR1 SGHRS, CDR2 YFSETQ. The CDR3 totals 16 residues. In DNA form, the CDR3 reads TGCGCCAGCAGCCCCGTGGCTAGCGGGAGCCTCTACGAGCAGTACTTC. This codes for CASSPVASGSLYEQYF. Complete variable domain (other parts from reference TRBV5-1 and TRBJ2-7): KAGVTQTPRYLIKTRGQQVTLSCSPISGHRSVSWYQQTPGQGLQFLFEYFSETQRNKGNFPGRFSGRQFSNSRSEMNVSTLELGDSALYLCASSPVASGSLYEQYFGPGTRLTVT.